The rows below give T cell receptor beta chains drawn from one sample of a study of human T cells and chemical hapten exposure. TCRdb reprocessed the RACE reads with MiXCR, giving one entry per CDR3 protein. This sample has fewer than 200,000 distinct CDR3 sequences, with around 30% found just once. Specimen: whole blood, collected in connection with sensitization to the hapten diphenylcyclopropenone (DPC). The receptor set was obtained from a woman aged 18-29 years with alopecia areata. Some clones in this sample may be carry-over from other donors' samples. The CDR3 runs from the conserved cysteine through the conserved F or W. D genes are given only for firm matches.

TRBJ2-4	TRBV6-2/TRBV6-3	-	CASSPSHRALAKNIQYF
TRBJ2-3	TRBV18	-	CASSSKRGRTDTQYF
TRBJ2-1	TRBV20-1	TRBD2	CSARTSWREGRYNEQFF
TRBJ2-5	TRBV5-1	-	CASSPEGGRQTQYF
TRBJ2-2	TRBV7-3	TRBD2	CASSLKGGGRYTGELFF
TRBJ2-7	TRBV29-1	-	CSAGGGQTYEQYF
TRBJ2-7	TRBV29-1	TRBD1	CSVARQGTYEQYF
TRBJ2-2	TRBV6-4	TRBD1	CASSIDRDTGELFF
TRBJ2-4	TRBV2	TRBD2	CAISRETRDIQYF
TRBJ2-7	TRBV19	-	CASSLRANALYEQYF
TRBJ1-4	TRBV7-8	TRBD1	CASEIGQGGEKLFF
TRBJ1-6	TRBV20-1	TRBD1	CSANPQGADSPLHF
TRBJ2-3	TRBV2	-	CASHGEDTQYF
TRBJ2-3	TRBV2	-	CASSGASSKVTDTQYF
TRBJ1-5	TRBV20-1	-	CSGGLGGNQPQHF
TRBJ2-1	TRBV4-2	-	CASSQDGNEQFF
TRBJ1-1	TRBV20-1	-	CSVKSTEAFF
TRBJ2-5	TRBV7-3	-	CASSSRQPHTRWQETQYF
TRBJ2-3	TRBV5-1	-	CASSPLEWGTDTQYF
TRBJ2-3	TRBV29-1	-	CSVRTGTYTDTQYF
TRBJ2-1	TRBV12-3/TRBV12-4	TRBD2	CASRSPGLLYNEQFF
TRBJ2-7	TRBV20-1	-	CSARPIAYEQYF
TRBJ2-7	TRBV4-3	-	CASSREGRGLNEQYF
TRBJ1-5	TRBV12-3/TRBV12-4	-	CASSSSGRHQPQHF
TRBJ2-1	TRBV11-2	TRBD2	CASSRTSGANNEQFF
TRBJ2-3	TRBV5-4	TRBD2	CASNTGGSTDTQYF
TRBJ2-3	TRBV3-1	-	CASSQVHSGSTDTQYF
TRBJ1-1	TRBV7-2	TRBD1	CASSLGQGLRTEAFF